This T cell receptor beta chain comes out of a study of blood T cells in healthy people across ages. A second PCR, run for about 7 to 11 cycles, used a sample-barcoded 5' primer plus a J-beta primer mix. Each of the samples gave a minimum of 2.5 million paired-end reads that contained CDR3. Each CDR3 protein is one row after TCRdb ran MiXCR on the 5' RACE reads. The table includes some 1.6 million distinct CDR3 sequences, about 35% detected once. CDR1 and CDR2 (germline): MGHDK, SYGVNS. V dropped 3 bases and J dropped 5; count of bases not matched to a gene: 17. The CDR3 covers 18 residues. The sample was blood. The TCR comes from a woman aged 30 to 39 in good health. The rearrangement links TRBV25-1 to TRBJ2-3; 7 nucleotides line up with TRBD2. CDR3 in amino acids: CASSEDPGGSGVEDTQYF. Written as DNA, the CDR3 is TGTGCCAGCAGTGAGGATCCTGGCGGGAGTGGGGTTGAAGATACGCAGTATTTT.